This T cell receptor (beta chain) is drawn from a study of cytomegalovirus exposure and HLA in healthy donors. On this clone itself: Its specificity is unknown.

CDR3 size: 13 residues. The V end lost 3 bases, the J end lost 4 bases, and 9 bases lay between the germline ends. Germline V gene sequence: CDR1 SGDLS, CDR2 YYNGEE. The study, taken as a whole, reports: TCR beta V- and J-gene trimming, according to a later analysis, was linked to a missense DCLRE1C variant. Sequences of the TCR beta chain were said to predict the HLA-A and HLA-B alleles of most subjects accurately. Near-uniform donor sequencing depth was presumed by presence/absence analyses.

The PCR had 60 Vbeta and 13 Jbeta primers. Authors' methods: About 12 million of 80 million to 85 million unique TCR beta chains were shared, per a later count. The method was immunoSEQ multiplex PCR; TCRdb's version includes in-frame clones alone and lacks a portion of them. Clonal size and the V and J genes are those of that table, whereas D and trimming came from the DNA. The data show just over 150,000 clones, 78% seen once. Material: PBMCs. The chain couples TRBV9 to TRBJ2-3; D gene ambiguous. This TCR derives from a woman in her thirties or forties in good health and CMV-seronegative. The CDR3 spells CASSARFPDTQYF. The CDR3 nucleotides are TGTGCCAGCAGCGCTCGTTTCCCAGATACGCAGTATTTT.